These 15 T cell receptor beta chains share one sample of origin, sequenced in a study of early T cells in non-severe SARS-CoV-2 infection. Each CDR3 protein is one row after TCRdb ran MiXCR on the 5' RACE reads. The sample shows 65,000 to 95,000 distinct CDR3 sequences, 16% of them seen only once. Input material: whole blood. Source of these receptors: an adult who was a healthcare worker with PCR-confirmed SARS-CoV-2 infection or an uninfected control (not recorded which).

This clonotype occurred a few times. The rearrangement joins TRBV12-3 or TRBV12-4 to TRBJ2-6; D unclear. The length of the CDR3 is 18 residues. Between the trimmed V and J ends, which lost 1 base and 1 base, there was a span of 14 bases. CDR3 sequence (DNA): TGTGCCAGCAGTTTAGGGGCCGGTAGCCCGTCTGGGGCCAACGTCCTGACTTTC. Translation gives CASSLGAGSPSGANVLTF.

Here the CDR3 DNA reads TGTGCCAGCAGTTACCGGGCCGCCGGTGGCTACACCTTC. Its translation is CASSYRAAGGYTF. This chain connects TRBV6-5 to TRBJ1-2; no clear D gene. The CDR3 runs 13 residues. Trimming took 2 bases from V and 7 from J, leaving 11 bases between them. CDR1 and CDR2 (germline): MNHEY, SVGAGI.

The V call is TRBV5-1, the J call TRBJ2-5, with D uncertain. The V end lost 0 bases, the J end lost 2 bases, and 8 bases lay between the germline ends. The CDR3 sequence is 14 residues long. The germline V gene has CDR1 SGHRS and CDR2 YFSETQ. The CDR3 DNA sequence: TGCGCCAGCAGCTTGGGCAGGCCTCAAGAGACCCAGTACTTC. Translating it yields CASSLGRPQETQYF.

The chain recombines TRBV29-1 with TRBJ2-5; D gene unclear. Trimming removed 4 bases from V and 4 bases from J, with 10 bases in between. Germline V gene data show CDR1 as SQVTM and CDR2 as ANQGSEA. This CDR3 has 12 residues. The chain's CDR3 is CSVGTSLETQYF. The CDR3 coding sequence is TGCAGCGTTGGGACCAGCTTAGAGACCCAGTACTTC.

The V and J genes are TRBV6-5 and TRBJ1-3; 8 bases map to TRBD1. The germline V gene encodes CDR1 MNHEY and CDR2 SVGAGI. J lost 3 bases, V lost 6 bases, and 4 bases had no gene match. CDR3 length: 14 amino acids. The DNA of the CDR3 is TGTGCCAGCAGACCGGACAGGGTTGGAAACACCATATATTTT. Its translation: CASRPDRVGNTIYF.

This clonotype came up many times. The genes are TRBV5-4 and TRBJ2-1, with 13 bases that match TRBD2. The V segment lost 4 bases and the J segment 4 bases; nucleotides outside the gene matches: 5. Germline assignment: CDR1 SGHNT and CDR2 YYREEE (reference sequence). There are 16 residues in the CDR3. The CDR3 nucleotides read TGTGCCAGCAGCGGGGGGACTAGCGGGGAATACAATGAGCAGTTCTTC. It translates to CASSGGTSGEYNEQFF.

This clonotype has more than one count but fewer than ten. The chain carries TRBV7-9 and TRBJ1-1; D possibly corresponds to TRBD1 (6 bases). This CDR3 has 15 residues. V was cut by 4 bases and J by 0 bases, with 12 bases left in between. Looked up from germline, CDR1 is SEHNR and CDR2 is FQNEAQ (reference sequence). CDR3 bases: TGTGCCAGCAGCTCGCTCAGGGGTCTGAACACTGAAGCTTTCTTT. Encoded protein: CASSSLRGLNTEAFF.

This clonotype appeared a few times. The gene calls are TRBV5-1 and TRBJ1-3; D gene uncertain. Deletions cut 4 bases from V and 4 bases from J, with 12 bases between. The germline CDR1 and CDR2 sequences are SGHRS and YFSETQ. The CDR3 runs to 14 residues. The CDR3 nucleotides are TGCGCCAGCAGCCCTGGAGGTGCCGGAAACACCATATATTTT. Translating it yields CASSPGGAGNTIYF.

The chain uses TRBV5-1 and TRBJ2-7, with D possibly TRBD2 on 5 matching bases. Trimming removed 6 bases from V and 0 bases from J, with 22 bases in between. The V gene's germline CDR1 is SGHRS and CDR2 YFSETQ. CDR3 length: 17 residues. CDR3 protein: CASTLGLVGADSYEQYF. In nucleotides, the CDR3 is TGCGCCAGCACCTTAGGACTTGTGGGAGCCGACTCCTACGAGCAGTACTTC. Looking up the rest from reference TRBV5-1 and TRBJ2-7 gives the full variable domain: KAGVTQTPRYLIKTRGQQVTLSCSPISGHRSVSWYQQTPGQGLQFLFEYFSETQRNKGNFPGRFSGRQFSNSRSEMNVSTLELGDSALYLCASTLGLVGADSYEQYFGPGTRLTVT.

CDR3 coding DNA: TGTGCCAGCGCCTGGGCAGGGGCCTATGGCTACACCTTC. The encoded protein is CASAWAGAYGYTF. This chain connects TRBV6-5 to TRBJ1-2; TRBD1 might be the D (6 bases). CDR1 and CDR2 from the germline V gene are MNHEY and SVGAGI. The CDR3 sequence is 13 residues long. V was shortened by 8 bases and J by 4 bases, with 14 bases between the two germline ends.

The chain uses TRBV7-9 and TRBJ2-6; 8 bases are shared with TRBD1. V gave up 5 bases and J gave up 4 bases; unmatched junction bases: 13. CDR3 size: 18 residues. Germline CDR1 SEHNR, CDR2 FQNEAQ (reference sequence). Written as DNA, the CDR3 is TGTGCCAGCAGCCCCCAGGGGGCGTTTCGGATGGGGGCCAACGTCCTGACTTTC. Protein sequence: CASSPQGAFRMGANVLTF.

The chain combines TRBV5-1 with TRBJ2-1; 7 bases agree with TRBD2. The CDR3 contains 15 residues. Per germline, CDR1 SGHRS and CDR2 YFSETQ. Unmatched junction bases numbered 8, after V lost 5 bases and J lost 3 bases. DNA of the CDR3: TGCGCCAGCAGTATCCGGGACTACCGCTACAATGAGCAGTTCTTC. Its translation is CASSIRDYRYNEQFF.

The V call is TRBV20-1, the J call TRBJ2-7; the D call may be TRBD1 or TRBD2 (6 bases each). Trimming cost V 1 base and J 1 base, with 14 bases left between them. This CDR3 comprises 15 residues. The germline V gene has CDR1 DFQATT and CDR2 SNEGSKA (reference sequence). The CDR3 protein is CSARGGGGWSYEQYF. DNA for the CDR3: TGCAGTGCTAGAGGAGGAGGGGGGTGGTCCTACGAGCAGTACTTC.

This clonotype has a count of ten or more. This chain joins TRBV20-1 and TRBJ2-1, with unresolved D. Germline assignment: CDR1 DFQATT and CDR2 SNEGSKA (reference sequence). Deletions cut 7 bases from V and 10 bases from J, with 23 bases between. The CDR3 has 14 amino acids. The CDR3 coding sequence is TGCAGTGTGGGATACCCCGTCCCCCAGAACGAGCAGTTCTTC. The encoded protein is CSVGYPVPQNEQFF.

The chain joins TRBV5-6 to TRBJ2-7; TRBD1 might be the D (5 bases). CDR3 length: 13 residues. The V and J ends lost 0 bases and 2 bases respectively, with 6 bases between them. CDR1 SGHDT and CDR2 YYEEEE come from the germline V gene. The CDR3 here is CASSLEGTYEQYF. CDR3 DNA: TGTGCCAGCAGCTTGGAGGGGACCTACGAGCAGTACTTC.